The present T cell receptor beta chain was sequenced within a study of identical twins. Regarding the study as a whole: Excess sharing by twins proved weaker in beta out-of-frame sequences.

One entry per CDR3 protein, called by TCRdb with MiXCR from the 5' RACE reads. The sample lists about 690,000 distinct CDR3 sequences, roughly 6% occurring once. The sample holds many counts of this clonotype. The antigen is undetermined. The V gene lost 2 bases and the J gene lost 4 bases, with 14 bases spanning the gap. CDR1 and CDR2 from the germline V gene are SQVTM and ANQGSEA. The CDR3 has 14 amino acids. The receptor was isolated from a young man in good health. Sequenced sample: naive T cells sorted from blood. This chain connects TRBV29-1 to TRBJ2-5; weak D call: TRBD1 (6 bases). DNA of the CDR3: TGCAGCGTTGAACTCCGGGACACGGGAGAGACCCAGTACTTC. Its translation: CSVELRDTGETQYF.